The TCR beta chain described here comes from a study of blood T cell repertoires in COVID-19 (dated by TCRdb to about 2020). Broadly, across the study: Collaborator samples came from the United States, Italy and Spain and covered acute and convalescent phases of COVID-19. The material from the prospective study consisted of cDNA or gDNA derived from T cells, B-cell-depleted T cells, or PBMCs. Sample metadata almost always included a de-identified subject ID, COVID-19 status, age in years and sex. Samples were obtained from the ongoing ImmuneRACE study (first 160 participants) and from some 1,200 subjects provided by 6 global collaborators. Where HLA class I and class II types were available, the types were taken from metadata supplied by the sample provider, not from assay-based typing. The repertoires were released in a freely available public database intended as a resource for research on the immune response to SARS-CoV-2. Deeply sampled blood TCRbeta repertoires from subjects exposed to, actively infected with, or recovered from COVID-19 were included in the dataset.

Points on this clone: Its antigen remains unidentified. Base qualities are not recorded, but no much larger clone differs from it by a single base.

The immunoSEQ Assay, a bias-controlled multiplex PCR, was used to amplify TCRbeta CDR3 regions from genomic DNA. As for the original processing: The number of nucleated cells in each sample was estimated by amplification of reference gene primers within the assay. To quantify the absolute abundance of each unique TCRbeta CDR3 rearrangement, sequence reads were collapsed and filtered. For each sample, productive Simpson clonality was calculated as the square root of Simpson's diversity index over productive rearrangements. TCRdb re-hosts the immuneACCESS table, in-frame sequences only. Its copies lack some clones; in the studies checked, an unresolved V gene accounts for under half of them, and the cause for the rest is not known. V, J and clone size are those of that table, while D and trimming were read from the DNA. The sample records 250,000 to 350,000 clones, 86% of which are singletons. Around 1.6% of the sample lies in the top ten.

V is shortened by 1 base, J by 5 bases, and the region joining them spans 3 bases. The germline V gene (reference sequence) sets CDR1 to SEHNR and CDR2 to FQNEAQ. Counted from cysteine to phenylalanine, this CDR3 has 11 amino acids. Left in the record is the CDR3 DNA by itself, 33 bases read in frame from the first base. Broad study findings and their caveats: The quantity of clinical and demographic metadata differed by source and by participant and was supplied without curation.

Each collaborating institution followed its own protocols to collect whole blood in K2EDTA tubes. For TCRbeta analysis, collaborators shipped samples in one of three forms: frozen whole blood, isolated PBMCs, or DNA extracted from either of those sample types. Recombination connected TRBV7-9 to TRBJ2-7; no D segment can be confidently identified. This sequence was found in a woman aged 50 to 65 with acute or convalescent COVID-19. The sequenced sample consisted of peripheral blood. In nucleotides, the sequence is TGTGCCAGCAGCTTAGGCGACGAGCAGTACTTC. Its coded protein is CASSLGDEQYF.